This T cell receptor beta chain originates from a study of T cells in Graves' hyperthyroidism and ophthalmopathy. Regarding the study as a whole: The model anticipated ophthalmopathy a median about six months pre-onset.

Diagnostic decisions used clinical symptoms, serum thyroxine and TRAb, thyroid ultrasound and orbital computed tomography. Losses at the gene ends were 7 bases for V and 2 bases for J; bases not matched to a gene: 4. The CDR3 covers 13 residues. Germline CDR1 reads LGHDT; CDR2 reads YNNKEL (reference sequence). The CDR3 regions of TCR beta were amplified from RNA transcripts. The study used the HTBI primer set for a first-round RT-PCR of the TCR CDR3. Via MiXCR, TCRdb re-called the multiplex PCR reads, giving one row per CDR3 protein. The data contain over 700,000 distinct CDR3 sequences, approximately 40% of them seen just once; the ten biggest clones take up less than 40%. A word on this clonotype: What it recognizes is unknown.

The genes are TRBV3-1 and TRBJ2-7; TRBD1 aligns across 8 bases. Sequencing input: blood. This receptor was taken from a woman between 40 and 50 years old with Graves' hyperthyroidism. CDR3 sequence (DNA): TGTGCCAGCACCCACAGGGGGGCCTACGAGCAGTACTTC. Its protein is CASTHRGAYEQYF.